The clone carrying this TCR beta chain was recorded at least ten times. No antigen is known for it. The data stem from a study of neurological immune-mediated disorders. The V and J ends lost 7 bases and 4 bases respectively, with 13 bases between them. The CDR3 contains 14 residues. Germline assignment: CDR1 MNHEY and CDR2 SVGEGT. Specified time point: technical triplicate 1. With 10-nucleotide random UMIs, 5'RACE was used to make the cDNA. TCRdb reprocessed the 5' RACE reads via MiXCR and lists one record per CDR3 protein. Of about 24,000 distinct CDR3 sequences in the sample, approximately 13% were seen once. Study-wide points: The greatest TCR clonal expansion occurred in HTLV-1-associated myelopathy and the least in multiple sclerosis, which fell below healthy controls. Subjects shared no identical expanded-clone CDR3 amino acid sequences, suggesting private TCR-beta repertoires in all groups.

The genes are TRBV6-2 or TRBV6-3 and TRBJ2-2, with D possibly matching TRBD1 (5 bases). Material: CD4+ T cells from blood. The TCR sequence derives from a female donor with HTLV-1-associated myelopathy (HAM/TSP). In DNA form, the CDR3 reads TGTGCCAGCAACCGACAGTATTCCACCGGGGAGCTGTTTTTT. Amino acids: CASNRQYSTGELFF.